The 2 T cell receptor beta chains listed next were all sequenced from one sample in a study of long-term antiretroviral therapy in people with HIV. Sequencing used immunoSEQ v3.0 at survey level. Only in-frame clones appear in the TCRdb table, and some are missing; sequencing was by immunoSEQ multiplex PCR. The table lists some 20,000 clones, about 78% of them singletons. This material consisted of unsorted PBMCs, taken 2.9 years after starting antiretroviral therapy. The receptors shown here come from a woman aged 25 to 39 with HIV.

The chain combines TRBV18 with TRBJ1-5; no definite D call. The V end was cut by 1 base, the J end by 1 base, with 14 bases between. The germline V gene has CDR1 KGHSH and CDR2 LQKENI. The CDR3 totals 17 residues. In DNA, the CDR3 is TGTGCCAGCTCACCACGGGAGGGCACGAGCAGCAATCAGCCCCAGCATTTT. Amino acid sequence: CASSPREGTSSNQPQHF. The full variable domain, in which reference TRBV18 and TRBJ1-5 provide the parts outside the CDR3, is NAGVMQNPRHLVRRRGQEARLRCSPMKGHSHVYWYRQLPEEGLKFMVYLQKENIIDESGMPKERFSAEFPKEGPSILRIQQVVRGDSAAYFCASSPREGTSSNQPQHFGDGTRLSIL.

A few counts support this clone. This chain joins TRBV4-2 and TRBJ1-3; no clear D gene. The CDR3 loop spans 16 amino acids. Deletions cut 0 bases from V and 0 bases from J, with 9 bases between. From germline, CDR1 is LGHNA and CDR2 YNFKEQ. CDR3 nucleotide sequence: TGTGCCAGCAGCCAAGATAAGGGCCGCTCTGGAAACACCATATATTTT. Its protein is CASSQDKGRSGNTIYF.